This T cell receptor (beta chain) was recorded in a study of T cells expressing NK-cell markers. Overall study: HCMV seropositivity marked most of the eight sequenced donors; one was seronegative. Study outcomes and limitations: More than five donors had dominant NKG2C+ clonotypes that comprised about 1.0-7.5% of their CD8+ T cells.

Scientists made TCR beta cDNA using 5'RACE template switching with UMIs. After re-calling the 5' RACE reads, TCRdb lists one entry per CDR3 protein, DNA absent. The table for this sample gives about 440,000 distinct CDR3 sequences. Germline loops: CDR1 LNHDA, CDR2 SQIVND (reference sequence). This CDR3 has 13 amino acids. Details on this clonotype: Its antigen is unknown.

The clonotype was recovered from a woman between 18 and 69 years old in good health. The rearrangement links TRBV19 to TRBJ2-7; TCRdb proposes TRBD1, but this gene call is untestable without DNA. The sample consisted of blood T cells: a sorted CD56 or NKG2C T cell subset, CD4+ or CD8+ T cells, or bulk PBMC T cells (not recorded which). The CDR3 sequence: CASSPGRGYEQYF.